The 14 T cell receptor beta chains below come from one sample, sequenced in a study of immune evolution from preneoplasia to lung adenocarcinoma. Method: immunoSEQ multiplex PCR; TCRdb's copy keeps in-frame clones and lacks some. The sample shows around 40,000 clones, under 80% of them seen only once. The sample was FFPE invasive lung adenocarcinoma tissue. The receptors come from a person in their sixties with lung adenocarcinoma.

The chain employs TRBV10-2 and TRBJ2-1; TRBD2 agrees at 8 bases. CDR1 WSHSY and CDR2 SAAADI come from the germline V gene. This CDR3 has 15 residues. Trimming at V came to 6 bases and at J to 1 base, leaving 5 bases not matched to a gene. The CDR3 protein is CASSRSGRSYNEQFF. The CDR3 nucleotides are TGCGCCAGCAGCAGAAGCGGGAGATCCTACAATGAGCAGTTCTTC.

This clone occurred a few times. This sequence joins TRBV2 and TRBJ1-1, with 8 positions matching TRBD1. V was pared by 6 bases and J by 3 bases, with 9 bases of the junction left unmatched. The CDR3 spans 15 residues. CDR1 is SNHLY and CDR2 is FYNNEI in the germline V gene. CDR3 protein: CASSVIQGGDTEAFF. CDR3 DNA: TGTGCCAGCAGCGTAATACAGGGGGGGGACACTGAAGCTTTCTTT.

This clone was observed once. This chain joins TRBV7-2 and TRBJ1-2, with TRBD1 matching over 7 bases. This CDR3 region has 14 residues. The germline V gene has CDR1 SGHTA and CDR2 FQGNSA. Germline trimming cut 4 bases from V and 8 bases from J; bases unmatched to any gene: 10. The CDR3 bases are TGTGCCAGCAGCTCAAGGACAGGTTCAAAGGGCTACACCTTC. This sequence encodes CASSSRTGSKGYTF.

A remark on this clone: This CDR3 is also generated by other DNA sequences in the sample. The chain couples TRBV4-1 to TRBJ2-1; D unclear. CDR3 length: 13 amino acids. From germline, CDR1 is MGHRA and CDR2 YSYEKL. V was pared by 0 bases and J by 5 bases, with 5 bases between. The CDR3 sequence: CASSQDFHNEQFF. CDR3 coding DNA: TGCGCCAGCAGCCAAGATTTCCACAATGAGCAGTTCTTC.

The V and J genes are TRBV2 and TRBJ2-1; TRBD2 is a possible D gene (5 bases). Germline CDR1 and CDR2: SNHLY and FYNNEI. The CDR3 runs to 15 residues. The V and J ends lost 6 bases and 6 bases respectively, with 18 bases between them. DNA for the CDR3: TGTGCCAGCAGACCCAACCGGGGTAGGATCAATGAGCAGTTCTTC. Translated: CASRPNRGRINEQFF.

The V call is TRBV7-8, the J call TRBJ2-7; TRBD1 agrees at 10 bases. Unmatched junction bases numbered 9, after V lost 5 bases and J lost 5 bases. The CDR3 contains 15 residues. Per the germline V gene, CDR1 is SGHVS and CDR2 is FQNEAQ. The CDR3 spells CASSRQGALSDEQYF. The CDR3 DNA reads as TGTGCCAGCAGCCGACAGGGGGCGCTGAGCGACGAGCAGTACTTC.

The rearrangement uses TRBV19 and TRBJ2-4, with TRBD1 matching over 8 bases. Germline V gene sequence: CDR1 LNHDA, CDR2 SQIVND (reference sequence). The CDR3 extends over 13 amino acids. V shed 9 bases and J 2 bases; nucleotides not matched to a gene: 3. CDR3 loop: CASQGASKNIQYF. For the CDR3, the DNA is TGTGCCAGCCAGGGGGCGTCCAAAAACATTCAGTACTTC.

The chain recombines TRBV6-1 with TRBJ2-3; D is possibly TRBD2 (5 bases). Germline CDR1 and CDR2: MNHNS and SASEGT. The CDR3 loop spans 16 amino acids. Trimming removed 4 bases from V and 1 base from J, with 15 bases in between. The CDR3 is CASSARLAPRTDTQYF. As DNA, the CDR3 is TGTGCCAGCAGTGCCCGCTTAGCGCCTCGCACAGATACGCAGTATTTT.

This chain links TRBV19 with TRBJ2-1; 12 nucleotides align to TRBD1. This CDR3 is built from 15 residues. From germline, CDR1 is LNHDA and CDR2 SQIVND (reference sequence). The V gene end was trimmed by 4 bases and the J gene end by 9 bases; junction bases not matched to a gene: 7. CDR3 region: CASSKNRDRGLEQFF. The CDR3 nucleotides are TGTGCCAGTAGTAAAAACCGGGACAGGGGGCTTGAGCAGTTCTTC.

The V and J genes are TRBV28 and TRBJ1-5, with 7 bases lining up with TRBD1. The CDR3 is 14 amino acids. Germline V gene data show CDR1 as MDHEN and CDR2 as SYDVKM. J gave up 4 bases and V 4 bases, and 4 bases lay outside the gene matches. This CDR3 reads CASSYDRVNQPQHF. The DNA for the CDR3 is TGTGCCAGCAGTTATGACAGGGTGAATCAGCCCCAGCATTTT.

This clone was counted between two and nine times. The J gene is TRBJ1-1, the V gene TRBV10-3, with D maybe TRBD1 (6 bases). Germline V gene sequence: CDR1 ENHRY, CDR2 SYGVKD. V shed 6 bases and J shed 4 bases, with 12 bases lying between them. The CDR3 runs to 13 residues. This CDR3 is CAISTGMGTEAFF. The CDR3 coding sequence is TGTGCCATCAGCACAGGGATGGGCACTGAAGCTTTCTTT.

This clone was observed a handful of times. This chain joins TRBV5-1 and TRBJ2-3, with D perhaps matching TRBD2 (5 bases). The V end lost 0 bases, the J end lost 4 bases, and 15 bases lay between the germline ends. Germline V CDR1 and CDR2: SGHRS, YFSETQ. The CDR3 contains 16 residues. The CDR3 loop is CASSLAPGSRADTQYF. The CDR3 DNA reads as TGCGCCAGCAGCTTGGCGCCGGGATCCCGGGCAGATACGCAGTATTTT.

The chain combines TRBV2 with TRBJ2-3; D might be TRBD1 or TRBD2, each matching 6 bases. V dropped 9 bases and J dropped 2 bases, with 15 bases sitting between them. Germline CDR1 is SNHLY and CDR2 is FYNNEI. The length of the CDR3 is 14 residues. For the CDR3, the DNA is TGTGCCAGTAAAAGGGGGGCTAACACAGATACGCAGTATTTT. Translation: CASKRGANTDTQYF. Supplemented by reference TRBV2 and TRBJ2-3, the full variable domain reads EPEVTQTPSHQVTQMGQEVILRCVPISNHLYFYWYRQILGQKVEFLVSFYNNEISEKSEIFDDQFSVERPDGSNFTLKIRSTKLEDSAMYFCASKRGANTDTQYFGPGTRLTVL.

The chain carries TRBV11-2 and TRBJ2-3; 8 positions agree with TRBD2. CDR1 and CDR2 from the germline V gene are SGHAT and FQNNGV. The CDR3 contains 16 residues. Losses at the gene ends were 5 bases for V and 2 bases for J; bases not matched to a gene: 9. The DNA for the CDR3 is TGTGCCAGCAGCAGGGTTACTAGCGGCGCCACAGATACGCAGTATTTT. It is translated as CASSRVTSGATDTQYF.